The sample holds one count of the clone carrying this T cell receptor (beta chain). CD45RO-negative, CCR7-positively selected cells formed the naive CD8 fraction, excluding terminally differentiated effector memory CD45RA+ cells. This sample is drawn from a study of shared clonotypes between healthy human individuals. This table comes from immunoSEQ multiplex PCR, and its TCRdb copy is limited to in-frame clones, with some not included. The sample includes about 2,100,000 clones, 90% to 95% of them seen just once. CDR1 and CDR2 from the germline V gene are MGHDK and SYGVNS. Between the trimmed V and J ends, which lost 2 bases and 8 bases, there was a span of 9 bases. The CDR3 consists of 13 residues.

The sequence was obtained from a man between 18 and 35 years old in good health. Some clones in this sample may be carry-over from other donors' samples. Sample: naive CD8+ T cells from PBMCs. This rearrangement joins TRBV25-1 to TRBJ1-4; a weak D match, TRBD1 (6 bases). For the CDR3, the DNA is TGTGCCAGCAGTGAAGTCGGGGGCGAAAAACTGTTTTTT. This codes for CASSEVGGEKLFF.